This TCR beta chain was captured in a study of siplizumab effects on memory and regulatory T cells. Data came from immunoSEQ multiplex PCR; TCRdb stores just in-frame clones and leaves some out. The sample carries approximately 20,000 clones, around 40% recorded once. Over a period of under 7 days at 37 degrees C, the mixed lymphocyte reaction cells were cocultured. About this clone: What it binds is unknown.

This TCR derives from a human donor in good health; the cells came from an allogeneic mixed lymphocyte reaction. Some clones in this sample may be carry-over from other donors' samples. Sample: CFSE-low (dividing) CD4+ T cells sorted from an allogeneic mixed lymphocyte reaction.

For the CDR3, the DNA is TGTGCCAGTAGTCAGGACCAGAGGGAGACCATATATTTT. The encoded protein is CASSQDQRETIYF. The rearrangement uses TRBV19 and TRBJ1-3; D remains ambiguous. V was cut by 5 bases and J by 10 bases, with 15 bases left in between. This CDR3 contains 13 residues. Germline CDR1 and CDR2: LNHDA and SQIVND (reference sequence).